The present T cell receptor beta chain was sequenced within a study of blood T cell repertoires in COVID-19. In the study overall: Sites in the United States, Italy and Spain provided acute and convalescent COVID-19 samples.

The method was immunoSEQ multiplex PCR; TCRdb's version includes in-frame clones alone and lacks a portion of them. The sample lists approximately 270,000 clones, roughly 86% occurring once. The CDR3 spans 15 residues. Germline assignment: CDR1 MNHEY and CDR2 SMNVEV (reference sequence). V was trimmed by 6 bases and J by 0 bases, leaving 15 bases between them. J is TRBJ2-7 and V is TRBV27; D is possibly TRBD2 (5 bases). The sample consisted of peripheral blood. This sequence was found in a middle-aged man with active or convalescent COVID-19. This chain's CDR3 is CASSVYGGTSYEQYF. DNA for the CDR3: TGTGCCAGCAGCGTCTATGGAGGAACCTCCTACGAGCAGTACTTC.